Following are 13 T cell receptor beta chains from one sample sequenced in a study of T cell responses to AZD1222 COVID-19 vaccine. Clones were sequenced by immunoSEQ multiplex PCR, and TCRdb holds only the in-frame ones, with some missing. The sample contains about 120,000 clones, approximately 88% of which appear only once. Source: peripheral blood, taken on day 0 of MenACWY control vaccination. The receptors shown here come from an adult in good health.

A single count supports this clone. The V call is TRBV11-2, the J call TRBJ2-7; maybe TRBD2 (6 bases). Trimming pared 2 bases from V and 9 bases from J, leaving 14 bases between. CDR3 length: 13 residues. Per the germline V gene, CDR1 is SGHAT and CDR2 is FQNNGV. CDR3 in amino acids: CASSLPQKGGQYF. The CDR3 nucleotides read TGTGCCAGCAGCTTACCCCAGAAGGGAGGGCAGTACTTC. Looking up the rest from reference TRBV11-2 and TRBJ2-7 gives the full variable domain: EAGVAQSPRYKIIEKRQSVAFWCNPISGHATLYWYQQILGQGPKLLIQFQNNGVVDDSQLPKDRFSAERLKGVDSTLKIQPAKLEDSAVYLCASSLPQKGGQYFGPGTRLTVT.

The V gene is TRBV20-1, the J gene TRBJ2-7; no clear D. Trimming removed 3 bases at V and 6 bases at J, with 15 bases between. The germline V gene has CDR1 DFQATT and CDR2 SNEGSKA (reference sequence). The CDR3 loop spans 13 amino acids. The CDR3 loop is CSASNGVGGEQYF. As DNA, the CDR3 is TGCAGTGCTAGTAATGGCGTCGGCGGCGAGCAGTACTTC.

CDR3 sequence reads: CTSSQIQFSVSSTDTQYF. CDR3 sequence (DNA): TGCACCAGCAGTCAGATTCAATTTAGCGTCTCTAGCACAGATACGCAGTATTTT. The chain carries TRBV1 and TRBJ2-3; the DNA was not compared with TRBD2, the D call given in the table. TRBV1 corresponds to a pseudogene. The CDR3 extends over 18 amino acids.

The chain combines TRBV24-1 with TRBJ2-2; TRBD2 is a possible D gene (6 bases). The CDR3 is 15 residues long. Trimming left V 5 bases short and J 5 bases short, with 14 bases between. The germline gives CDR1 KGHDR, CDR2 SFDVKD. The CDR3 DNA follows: TGTGCCACCAGTGGGGGCGGGGTTTGGACCGGGGAGCTGTTTTTT. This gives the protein CATSGGGVWTGELFF.

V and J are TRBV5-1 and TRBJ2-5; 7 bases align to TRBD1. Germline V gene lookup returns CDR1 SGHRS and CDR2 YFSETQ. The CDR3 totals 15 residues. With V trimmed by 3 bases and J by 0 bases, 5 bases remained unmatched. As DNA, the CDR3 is TGCGCCAGCAGCTCAACAGGGGCTAACCAAGAGACCCAGTACTTC. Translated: CASSSTGANQETQYF.

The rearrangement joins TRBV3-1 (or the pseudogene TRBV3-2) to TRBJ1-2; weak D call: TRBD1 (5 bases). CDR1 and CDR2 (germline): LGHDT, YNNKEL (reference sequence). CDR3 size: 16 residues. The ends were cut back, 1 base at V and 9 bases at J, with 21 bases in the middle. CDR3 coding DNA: TGTGCCAGCAGCCAAGGCCCTGGGCAGGGCGAACGGAGCTACACCTTC. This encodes CASSQGPGQGERSYTF.

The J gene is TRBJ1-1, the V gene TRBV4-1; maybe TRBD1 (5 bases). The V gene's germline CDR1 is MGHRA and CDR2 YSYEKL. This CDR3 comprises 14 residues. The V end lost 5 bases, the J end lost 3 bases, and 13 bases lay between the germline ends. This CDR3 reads CASSEGLGDTEAFF. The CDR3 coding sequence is TGCGCCAGCAGCGAGGGGCTGGGAGACACTGAAGCTTTCTTT.

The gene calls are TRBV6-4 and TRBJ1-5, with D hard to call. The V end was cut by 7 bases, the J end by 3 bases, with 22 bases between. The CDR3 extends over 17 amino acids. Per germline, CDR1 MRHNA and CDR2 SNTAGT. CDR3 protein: CASIRRDTNYDNQPQHF. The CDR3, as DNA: TGTGCCAGCATTAGAAGAGACACAAATTATGACAATCAGCCCCAGCATTTT.

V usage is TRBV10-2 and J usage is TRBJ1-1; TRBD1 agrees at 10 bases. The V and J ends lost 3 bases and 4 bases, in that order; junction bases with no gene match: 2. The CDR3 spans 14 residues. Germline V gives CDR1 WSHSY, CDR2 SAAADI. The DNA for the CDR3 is TGCGCCAGCAGTGAAGGGACAGGGGTCACTGAAGCTTTCTTT. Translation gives CASSEGTGVTEAFF.

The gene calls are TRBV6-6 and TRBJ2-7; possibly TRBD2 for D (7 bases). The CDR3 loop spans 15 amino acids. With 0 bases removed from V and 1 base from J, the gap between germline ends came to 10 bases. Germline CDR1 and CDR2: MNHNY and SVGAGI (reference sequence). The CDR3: CASSYSGGQSYEQYF. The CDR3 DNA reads TGTGCCAGCAGTTACTCGGGGGGGCAGTCCTACGAGCAGTACTTC.

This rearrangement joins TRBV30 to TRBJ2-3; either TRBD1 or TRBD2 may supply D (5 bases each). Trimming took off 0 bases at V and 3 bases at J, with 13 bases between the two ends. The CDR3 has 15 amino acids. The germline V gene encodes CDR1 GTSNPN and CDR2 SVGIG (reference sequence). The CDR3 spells CAWSVGTPATDTQYF. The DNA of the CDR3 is TGTGCCTGGAGTGTAGGGACCCCGGCGACAGATACGCAGTATTTT. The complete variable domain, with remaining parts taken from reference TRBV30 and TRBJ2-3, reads SQTIHQWPATLVQPVGSPLSLECTVEGTSNPNLYWYRQAAGRGLQLLFYSVGIGQISSEVPQNLSASRPQDRQFILSSKKLLLSDSGFYLCAWSVGTPATDTQYFGPGTRLTVL.

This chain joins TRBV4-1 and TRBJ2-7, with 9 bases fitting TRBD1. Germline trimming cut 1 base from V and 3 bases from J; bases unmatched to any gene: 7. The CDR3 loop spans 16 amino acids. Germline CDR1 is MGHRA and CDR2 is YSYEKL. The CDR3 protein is CASSQGPSGQGYEQYF. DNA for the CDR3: TGCGCCAGCAGCCAAGGTCCTTCGGGACAGGGCTACGAGCAGTACTTC.

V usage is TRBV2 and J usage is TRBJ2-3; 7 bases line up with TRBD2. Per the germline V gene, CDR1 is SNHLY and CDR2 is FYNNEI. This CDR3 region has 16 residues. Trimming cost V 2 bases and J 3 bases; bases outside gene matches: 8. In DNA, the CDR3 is TGTGCCAGCAGTGAATTCTGGAGCGGGATTACAGATACGCAGTATTTT. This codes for CASSEFWSGITDTQYF. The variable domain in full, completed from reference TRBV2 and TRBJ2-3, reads EPEVTQTPSHQVTQMGQEVILRCVPISNHLYFYWYRQILGQKVEFLVSFYNNEISEKSEIFDDQFSVERPDGSNFTLKIRSTKLEDSAMYFCASSEFWSGITDTQYFGPGTRLTVL.